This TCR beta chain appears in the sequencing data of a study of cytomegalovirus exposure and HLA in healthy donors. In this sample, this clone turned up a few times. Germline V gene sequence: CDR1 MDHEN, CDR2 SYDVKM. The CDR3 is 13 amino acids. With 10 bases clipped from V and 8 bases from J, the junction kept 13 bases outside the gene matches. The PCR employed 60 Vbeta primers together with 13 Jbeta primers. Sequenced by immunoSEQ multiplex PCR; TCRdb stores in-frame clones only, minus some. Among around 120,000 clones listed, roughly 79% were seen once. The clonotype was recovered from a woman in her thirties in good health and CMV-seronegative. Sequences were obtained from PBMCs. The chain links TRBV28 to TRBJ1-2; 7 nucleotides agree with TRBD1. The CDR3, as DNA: TGTGCCATCCGAGAGACAGGGCTAAGGGGCTACACCTTC. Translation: CAIRETGLRGYTF.